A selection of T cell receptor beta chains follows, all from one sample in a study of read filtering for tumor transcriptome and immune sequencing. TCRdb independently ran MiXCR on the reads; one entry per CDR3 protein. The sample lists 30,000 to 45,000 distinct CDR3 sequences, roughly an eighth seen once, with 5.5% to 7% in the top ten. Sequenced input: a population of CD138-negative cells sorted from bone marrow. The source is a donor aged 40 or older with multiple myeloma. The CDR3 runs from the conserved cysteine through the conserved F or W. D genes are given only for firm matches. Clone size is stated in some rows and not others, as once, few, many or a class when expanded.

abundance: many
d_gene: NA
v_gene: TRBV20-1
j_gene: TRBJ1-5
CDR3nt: TGCAGTGCTAGAGAAACAGGGAGAAATCAGCCCCAGCATTTT
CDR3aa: CSARETGRNQPQHF

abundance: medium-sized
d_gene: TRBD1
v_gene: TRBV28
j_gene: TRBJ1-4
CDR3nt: TGTGCCAGCCAGACAGGGGTCGATGAAAAACTGTTTTTT
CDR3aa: CASQTGVDEKLFF

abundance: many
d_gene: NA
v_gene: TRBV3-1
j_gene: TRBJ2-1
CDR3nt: TGTGCCAGCAGCCAGACATCGGGGGGCCCTTACAATGAGCAGTTCTTC
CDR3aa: CASSQTSGGPYNEQFF

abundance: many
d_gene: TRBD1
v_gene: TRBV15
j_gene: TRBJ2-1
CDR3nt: TGTGCCACCGGGCCTGGGGACAGTAACTACAATGAGCAGTTCTTC
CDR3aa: CATGPGDSNYNEQFF

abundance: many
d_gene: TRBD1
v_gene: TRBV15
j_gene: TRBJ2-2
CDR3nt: TGTGCCACCAGTAAAGGACAGGAGAACACCGGGGAGCTGTTTTTT
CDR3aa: CATSKGQENTGELFF

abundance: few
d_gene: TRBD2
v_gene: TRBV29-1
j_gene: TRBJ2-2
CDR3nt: TGCAGCGTGAGACTAGCGGGAGGAAACACCGGGGAGCTGTTTTTT
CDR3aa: CSVRLAGGNTGELFF

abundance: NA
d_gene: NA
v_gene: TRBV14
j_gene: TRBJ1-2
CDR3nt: TGTGCCAGCAGCCAGACTTTCACCCAGGCCTATGGCTACACCTTC
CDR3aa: CASSQTFTQAYGYTF

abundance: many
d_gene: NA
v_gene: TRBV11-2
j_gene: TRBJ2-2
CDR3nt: TGTGCCAGCAGCTTAGTCTGGGACGGCACCGGGGAGCTGTTTTTT
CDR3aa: CASSLVWDGTGELFF

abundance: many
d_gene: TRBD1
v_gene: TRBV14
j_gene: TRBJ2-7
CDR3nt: TGTGCCAGCAGCCCTTACGCGGACAGGCGGTGGGGTGAGCAGTACTTC
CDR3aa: CASSPYADRRWGEQYF

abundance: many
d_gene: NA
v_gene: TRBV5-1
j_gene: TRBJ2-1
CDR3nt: TGCGCCAGCAGTTGGGGTCGACACTCCTACAATGAGCAGTTCTTC
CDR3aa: CASSWGRHSYNEQFF

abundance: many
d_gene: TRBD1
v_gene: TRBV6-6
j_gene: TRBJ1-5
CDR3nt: TGTGCCAGCAGACCCAGACAGGGAGGCAATCAGCCCCAGCATTTT
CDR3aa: CASRPRQGGNQPQHF

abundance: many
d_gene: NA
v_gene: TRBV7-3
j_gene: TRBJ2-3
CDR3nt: TGTGCCAGCAGCTCGGGAAGGGTACCAGATACGCAGTATTTT
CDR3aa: CASSSGRVPDTQYF

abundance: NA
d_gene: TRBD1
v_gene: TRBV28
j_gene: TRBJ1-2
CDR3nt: TGTGCCAGCAGTCCCGGGACAGACCTTTGTGGCTACACCTTC
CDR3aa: CASSPGTDLCGYTF

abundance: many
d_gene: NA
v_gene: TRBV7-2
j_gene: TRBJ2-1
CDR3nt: TGTGCCAGCAGCTTAGGGAACTACAATGAGCAGTTCTTC
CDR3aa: CASSLGNYNEQFF

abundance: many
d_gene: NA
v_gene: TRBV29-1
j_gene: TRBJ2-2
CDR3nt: TGCAGCGCCGCCCCATGGGGCCTGAGGACCGGGGAGCTGTTTTTT
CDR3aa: CSAAPWGLRTGELFF

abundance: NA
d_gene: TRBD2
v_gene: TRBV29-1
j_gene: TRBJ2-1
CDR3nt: TGCAGCGTTGAGCGGGGGAGATCCTACAATGAGCAGTTCTTC
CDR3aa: CSVERGRSYNEQFF

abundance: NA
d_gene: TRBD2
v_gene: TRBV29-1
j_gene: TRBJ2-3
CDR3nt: TGCAGCGTTGTGAAGAGCGGGAGGCCAGATACGCAGTATTTT
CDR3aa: CSVVKSGRPDTQYF

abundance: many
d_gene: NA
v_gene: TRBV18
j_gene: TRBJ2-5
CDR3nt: TGTGCCAGCTCCTTCATTAGACTGGAGCAAGAGACCCAGTACTTC
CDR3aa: CASSFIRLEQETQYF

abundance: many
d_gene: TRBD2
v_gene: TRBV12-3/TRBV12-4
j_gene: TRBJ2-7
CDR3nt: TGTGCCAGCAAGACTAGCGGGGTCTACGAGCAGTACTTC
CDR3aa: CASKTSGVYEQYF

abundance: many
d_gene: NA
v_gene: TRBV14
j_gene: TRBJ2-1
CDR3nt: TGTGCCAGCAGCGATGGAGAACCGGGATCCGCCTGGGGTGAGCAGTTCTTC
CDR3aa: CASSDGEPGSAWGEQFF

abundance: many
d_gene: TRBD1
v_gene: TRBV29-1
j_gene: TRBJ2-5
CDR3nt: TGCAGCGCTGTAAGGGGGCCAGAGACCCAGTACTTC
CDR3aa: CSAVRGPETQYF

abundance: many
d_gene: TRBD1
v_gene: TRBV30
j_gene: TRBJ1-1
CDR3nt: TGTGCCTGGAGTGTACAGGGGCGATACACTGAAGCTTTCTTT
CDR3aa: CAWSVQGRYTEAFF

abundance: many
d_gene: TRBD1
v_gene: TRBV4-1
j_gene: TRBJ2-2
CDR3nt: TGCGCCAGCAGCCAACGGGGGGGACAGGGGGTTGCCGGGGAGCTGTTTTTT
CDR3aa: CASSQRGGQGVAGELFF

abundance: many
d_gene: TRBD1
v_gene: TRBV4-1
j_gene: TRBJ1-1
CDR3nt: TGCGCCAGCAGCCAAGATCCGACAGGGGCGAACACTGAAGCTTTCTTT
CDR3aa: CASSQDPTGANTEAFF

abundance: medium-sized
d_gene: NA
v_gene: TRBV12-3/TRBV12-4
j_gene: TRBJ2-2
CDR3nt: TGTGCCAGCAGCCCCCCCGGGGAGCTGTTTTTT
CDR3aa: CASSPPGELFF

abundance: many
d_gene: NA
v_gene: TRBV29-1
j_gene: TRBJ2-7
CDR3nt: TGCAGCGTTTCCGTCGGCCTCTACGAGCAGTACTTC
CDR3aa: CSVSVGLYEQYF

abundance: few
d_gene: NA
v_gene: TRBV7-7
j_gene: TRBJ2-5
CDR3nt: TGTGCCAGCAGCTTGGGACAAAGAGAGACCCAGTACTTC
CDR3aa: CASSLGQRETQYF

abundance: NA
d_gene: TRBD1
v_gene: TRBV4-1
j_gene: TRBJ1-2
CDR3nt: TGCGCCAGCAGCCCGCCGGGCAGGGGGCTCTCGGAAGGTGGCTACACCTTC
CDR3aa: CASSPPGRGLSEGGYTF

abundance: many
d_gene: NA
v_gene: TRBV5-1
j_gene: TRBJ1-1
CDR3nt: TGCGCCAGCAGCTTAAACAGACCAGGGTGGGACACTGAAGCTTTCTTT
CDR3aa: CASSLNRPGWDTEAFF

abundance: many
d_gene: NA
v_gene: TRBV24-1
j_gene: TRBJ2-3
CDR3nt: TGTGCCACCAGTGACAGGACTTGGGATACGCAGTATTTT
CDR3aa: CATSDRTWDTQYF

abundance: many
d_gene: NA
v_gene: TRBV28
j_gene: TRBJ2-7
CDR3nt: TGTGCCAGCAGTTTCCCTCCGGCAGGGTCCTACGAGCAGTACTTC
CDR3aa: CASSFPPAGSYEQYF

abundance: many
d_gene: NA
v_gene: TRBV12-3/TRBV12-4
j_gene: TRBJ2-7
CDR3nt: TGTGCCAGCAGTTCGTTCTACGAGCAGTACTTC
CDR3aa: CASSSFYEQYF

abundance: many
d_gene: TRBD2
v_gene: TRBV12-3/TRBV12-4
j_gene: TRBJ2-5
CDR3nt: TGTGCCAGCAGTTTTGGGGGACTAGCGGGGGGGGAGACCCAGTACTTC
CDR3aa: CASSFGGLAGGETQYF

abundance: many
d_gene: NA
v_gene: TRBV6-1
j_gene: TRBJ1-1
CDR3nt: TGTGCCAGCAGTACCGTAGGGATGAACACTGAAGCTTTCTTT
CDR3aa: CASSTVGMNTEAFF

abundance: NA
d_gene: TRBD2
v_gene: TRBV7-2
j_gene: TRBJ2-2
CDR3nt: TGTGCCAGCAGCTTTGGACTAGCGTTCGCCGGGGAGCTGTTTTTT
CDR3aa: CASSFGLAFAGELFF

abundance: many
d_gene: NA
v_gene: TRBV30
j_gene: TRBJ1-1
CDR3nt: TGTGCCTGGAGTGAGCAGCTTGAAGCTTTCTTT
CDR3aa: CAWSEQLEAFF

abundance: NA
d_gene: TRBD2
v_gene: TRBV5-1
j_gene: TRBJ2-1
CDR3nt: TGCGCCAGCAGCCAGCCGGGACTAGCGGACAATGAGCAGTTCTTC
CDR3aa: CASSQPGLADNEQFF

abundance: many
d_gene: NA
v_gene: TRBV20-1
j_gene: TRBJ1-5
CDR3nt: TGCAGTGCTAGAGATGGGGGACGATCTCCAGATCAGCCCCAGCATTTT
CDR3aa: CSARDGGRSPDQPQHF

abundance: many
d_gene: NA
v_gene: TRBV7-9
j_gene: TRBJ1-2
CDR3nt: TGTGCCAGCAGCTTACGAAAGCCGGGGGGACAAAACTATGGCTACACCTTC
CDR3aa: CASSLRKPGGQNYGYTF